The rows below give T cell receptor beta chains drawn from one sample of a study of Ad26.COV2.S vaccination and SARS-CoV-2 variants. Data came from immunoSEQ multiplex PCR; TCRdb stores just in-frame clones and leaves some out. Seen here are about 370,000 clones, about 88% observed once, and the top ten hold 1.9%. Sequences were derived from peripheral blood, sampled in a trial of Ad26.COV2.S vaccine versus placebo. These receptors originate from a person between 18 and 65 years old who received the Ad26.COV2.S COVID-19 vaccine or a placebo. The CDR3 runs from the conserved cysteine through the conserved F or W. D genes are given only for firm matches. Not every row has a clone size; where given, it reads once, few, many or a size class.

v_call	clone_size	j_call	d_call	cdr3_aa	cdr3_nt
TRBV12-3/TRBV12-4	-	TRBJ2-2	-	CASSFPYTGELFF	TGTGCCAGCAGTTTCCCGTACACCGGGGAGCTGTTTTTT
TRBV28	-	TRBJ2-5	TRBD2	CASSSGLAVVKTQYF	TGTGCCAGCAGTTCGGGACTAGCGGTTGTAAAGACCCAGTACTTC
TRBV30	-	TRBJ1-6	-	CAWSVGGAADSPLHF	TGTGCCTGGAGTGTAGGGGGGGCGGCCGATTCACCCCTCCACTTT
TRBV11-3	-	TRBJ1-1	-	CASSFSRTEAFF	TGTGCCAGCAGCTTCAGCCGCACTGAAGCTTTCTTT
TRBV10-1	-	TRBJ1-2	TRBD1	CASIRDRDYGYTF	TGCGCCAGCATCAGGGACAGGGATTATGGCTACACCTTC
TRBV4-2	many	TRBJ2-1	-	CASSQVATREYNEQFF	TGTGCCAGCAGCCAAGTTGCGACTAGAGAATACAATGAGCAGTTCTTC
TRBV29-1	-	TRBJ1-5	-	CSGGSGVGPQHF	TGCAGCGGTGGTTCAGGGGTCGGGCCCCAGCATTTT
TRBV5-1	-	TRBJ1-1	-	CASSFNGDIPGEAFF	TGCGCCAGCAGCTTCAACGGGGACATTCCCGGTGAAGCTTTCTTT
TRBV18	once	TRBJ2-2	-	CASSFGTNTGELFF	TGTGCCAGCTCTTTCGGGACGAACACCGGGGAGCTGTTTTTT
TRBV28	once	TRBJ1-1	-	CASRTDPVNTEAFF	TGTGCCAGCAGAACGGATCCCGTGAACACTGAAGCTTTCTTT
TRBV19	-	TRBJ2-7	TRBD2	CASTPAAGGPYEQYF	TGTGCCAGTACCCCGGCGGCGGGAGGGCCCTACGAGCAGTACTTC
TRBV7-9	-	TRBJ2-7	-	CASSLSLGYEQYF	TGTGCCAGCAGCTTAAGTCTCGGATACGAGCAGTACTTC
TRBV4-3	-	TRBJ1-5	TRBD1	CASSQDDRGDQPQHF	TGCGCCAGCAGCCAAGATGACAGGGGTGATCAGCCCCAGCATTTT
TRBV5-1	once	TRBJ2-2	TRBD2	CASSLARAASGYANTGELFF	TGCGCCAGCAGCTTGGCGAGGGCGGCTAGCGGTTACGCGAACACCGGGGAGCTGTTTTTT
TRBV19	-	TRBJ2-1	TRBD1	CASSTPGTGGSYNEQFF	TGTGCCAGTAGTACTCCCGGGACAGGAGGCTCCTACAATGAGCAGTTCTTC
TRBV12-3/TRBV12-4	-	TRBJ2-1	-	CASRSGVHEQFF	TGTGCCAGCAGGTCGGGAGTGCATGAGCAGTTCTTC
TRBV5-1	-	TRBJ2-2	-	CASSPGPQTANTGELFF	TGCGCCAGCAGCCCGGGGCCGCAGACAGCGAACACCGGGGAGCTGTTTTTT
TRBV20-1	-	TRBJ1-1	-	CSASSGNTEAFF	TGCAGTGCTAGTTCTGGGAACACTGAAGCTTTCTTT
TRBV5-6	few	TRBJ1-4	TRBD1	CASSLGQGDEKLFF	TGTGCCAGCAGCTTGGGACAGGGAGATGAAAAACTGTTTTTT
TRBV7-3	-	TRBJ1-1	-	CASSPGGNTNTEAFF	TGTGCCAGCAGCCCCGGGGGTAATACGAACACTGAAGCTTTCTTT
TRBV6-6	-	TRBJ2-1	TRBD2	CASSYGSSGSLNEQFF	TGTGCCAGCAGTTACGGTAGTAGCGGGAGTCTCAATGAGCAGTTCTTC
TRBV12-3/TRBV12-4	-	TRBJ2-3	-	CASSWLDTQYF	TGTGCCAGCAGTTGGTTAGATACGCAGTATTTT
TRBV28	-	TRBJ2-1	-	CASSQETGEQFF	TGTGCCAGCAGTCAGGAGACAGGTGAGCAGTTCTTC
TRBV28	-	TRBJ2-5	TRBD2	CASSVLSTSGRKTQYF	TGTGCCAGCAGTGTACTATCGACTAGCGGGAGGAAGACCCAGTACTTC
TRBV18	-	TRBJ1-5	TRBD1	CASSLKAGTGGRGYQPQHF	TGTGCCAGCTCACTAAAGGCCGGGACAGGGGGCAGAGGATATCAGCCCCAGCATTTT
TRBV27	-	TRBJ1-2	-	CASIRDRDYGYTF	TGTGCCAGCATTAGAGACAGAGACTATGGCTACACCTTC
TRBV28	-	TRBJ2-5	TRBD2	CASSLRREGPLETQYF	TGTGCCAGCAGCTTGAGGCGGGAGGGCCCTCTGGAGACCCAGTACTTC
TRBV10-3	-	TRBJ1-5	TRBD1	CAISPDRGGQPQHF	TGTGCCATCAGTCCTGACAGGGGAGGTCAGCCCCAGCATTTT
TRBV7-8	once	TRBJ2-3	TRBD2	CASSLSAGVRADTQYF	TGTGCCAGCAGCTTATCCGCGGGAGTGCGCGCAGATACGCAGTATTTT
TRBV7-2	-	TRBJ2-3	TRBD2	CASSSSGAVGNTQYF	TGTGCCAGCAGTTCTAGCGGAGCGGTCGGAAATACGCAGTATTTT
TRBV28	-	TRBJ2-7	-	CASNNSPSYEQYF	TGTGCCAGCAATAATAGCCCCTCCTACGAGCAGTACTTC